The source of this T cell receptor (beta chain) is a study of memory CD8 T cells in hepatitis C reinfection. Study-wide background: Between 3 and 8 weeks after reinfection detection, peak samples were drawn.

The repertoire was sequenced with immunoSEQ multiplex PCR; TCRdb's copy has only in-frame clones and lacks some. In the table there are over 35,000 clones, roughly 90% of which are singletons. V was trimmed by 3 bases and J by 2 bases, leaving 11 bases between them. The CDR3 consists of 15 residues. CDR1 is KGHSH and CDR2 is LQKENI in the germline V gene. Sample time point: peak reinfection, 3 to 8 weeks after reinfection detection. The sorted cells went straight to TCR sequencing with no prior in vitro expansion. V and J are TRBV18 and TRBJ1-5; D is possibly TRBD1 (5 bases). Sequenced sample: naive CD8+ T cells sorted from blood. This TCR was sampled from a man in his late teens or twenties with hepatitis C virus infection. As DNA, the CDR3 is TGTGCCAGCTCACCGGGCGGGGGAGGCAATCAGCCCCAGCATTTT. This encodes CASSPGGGGNQPQHF.